This TCR beta chain was obtained from a study of cytomegalovirus exposure and HLA in healthy donors. Study-level findings and limits: The study designated over 150 TCR beta chains cytomegalovirus-associated.

As concerns this clone: Its target is not known.

Germline V gene lookup returns CDR1 MNHEY and CDR2 SMNVEV (reference sequence). V trimming: 6 bases; J trimming: 4 bases; junction bases outside the gene matches: 6. The CDR3 is made up of 14 amino acids. PCR primers comprised 60 Vbeta and 13 Jbeta primers. TCRdb's copy holds only in-frame clones and misses some; the assay was immunoSEQ multiplex PCR. The sample shows 100,000 to 120,000 clones, under 80% of them seen only once. The specimen was PBMCs. This sequence joins TRBV27 and TRBJ2-5; 9 nucleotides align to TRBD2. The sequence was collected from a woman in her 40s in good health and CMV-seropositive. CDR3: CASSGSGRRETQYF. CDR3 bases: TGTGCCAGCAGCGGGAGCGGGAGGCGAGAGACCCAGTACTTC.